The source of this TCR beta chain is a study of T-cell memory formation after mild COVID-19. This clonotype has a count of ten or more. As yet, its antigen is unknown. TCRdb ran MiXCR on the 5' RACE reads and lists one entry per CDR3 protein. Of hundreds of thousands of distinct CDR3 sequences in the sample, about 20% were seen once. Study conclusions and caveats: Clones contracting across day 15 to 85 had a balanced CD4/CD8 profile; later expanding clones leaned CD4+.

Germline CDR1 is LGHNA and CDR2 is YNFKEQ. This CDR3 has 13 residues. V was pared by 0 bases and J by 3 bases, with 6 bases between. The sequenced sample consisted of PBMCs or a T cell subset sorted from them (not recorded which). The TCR comes from an adult woman who had mild COVID-19 (a few samples of this study predate the infection). Cell type and time point are not known. V and J are TRBV4-2 and TRBJ2-7; no reliable D call. The CDR3 reads CASSQDRIYEQYF. The CDR3 bases are TGTGCCAGCAGCCAAGATCGGATCTACGAGCAGTACTTC.